A single sample gave rise to the 7 T cell receptor beta chains below, sequenced in a study of regulatory T cells in long-lasting Graves disease. With iRepertoire HTBI primers and Arm-PCR of CDR3 regions, TCR beta libraries were built. TCRdb analysed the multiplex PCR reads with MiXCR anew, one entry per CDR3 protein. This sample has roughly 560,000 distinct CDR3 sequences; more than 15% occur once, and the top ten carry around a quarter. Time point noted: newly diagnosed GD, antithyroid drugs for less than 3 months. RNA isolated from PBMCs was used to make the TCR library. A further study also used this sample, focusing on T cells in Graves' hyperthyroidism and ophthalmopathy.

Sequenced here: peripheral blood mononuclear cells (PBMCs), sampled at new diagnosis, from a patient treated with antithyroid drugs. The receptor source for this set is a woman aged 35 to 59 with Graves disease.

The rearrangement joins TRBV27 to TRBJ2-7, with 12 bases matching TRBD2. Germline V gives CDR1 MNHEY, CDR2 SMNVEV (reference sequence). With V trimmed by 8 bases and J by 1 base, 3 bases remained unmatched. This CDR3 comprises 14 residues. The CDR3 loop reads CASGTSGQSYEQYF. The CDR3 nucleotides are TGTGCCAGCGGGACTAGCGGGCAGTCCTACGAGCAGTACTTC.

The genes are TRBV30 and TRBJ1-5; no clear D. Trimming took 0 bases from V and 7 from J, leaving 10 bases between them. This CDR3 has 13 residues. The germline V gene has CDR1 GTSNPN and CDR2 SVGIG (reference sequence). The CDR3 DNA reads TGTGCCTGGAGTGTACAAAAAGGGCAGCCCCAGCATTTT. It encodes CAWSVQKGQPQHF.

In this sample, this clonotype turned up many times. The genes are TRBV6-5 and TRBJ1-1; no definite D call. Germline V gene sequence: CDR1 MNHEY, CDR2 SVGAGI. Deletions cut 0 bases from V and 1 base from J, with 9 bases between. The CDR3 runs to 15 residues. The CDR3 loop reads CASSYSGPTNTEAFF. CDR3 sequence (DNA): TGTGCCAGCAGTTACTCGGGCCCGACGAACACTGAAGCTTTCTTT.

This clonotype was recorded at least ten times. This chain connects TRBV10-3 to TRBJ1-1; D is undetermined. This CDR3 spans 19 amino acids. Germline CDR1 reads ENHRY; CDR2 reads SYGVKD. V lost 0 bases and J 6 bases, leaving 26 bases between the germline ends. The CDR3 nucleotides are TGTGCCATCAGTGAGTCTACGGGCGAGAGCGTGAGATTTAAACCTGAAGCTTTCTTT. Translating gives CAISESTGESVRFKPEAFF.

Only a few counts were recorded for this clonotype. The genes are TRBV11-3 and TRBJ2-7, with 7 bases identical to TRBD2. The CDR3 runs 14 residues. CDR1 and CDR2 from the germline V gene are SGHNT and YENEEA. V trimming: 2 bases; J trimming: 0 bases; junction bases outside the gene matches: 1. CDR3 sequence: CASSLLAASYEQYF. CDR3 coding DNA: TGTGCCAGCAGCTTACTAGCGGCCTCCTACGAGCAGTACTTC.

This clonotype occurred many times. The chain's CDR3 is CATSRPLNPQPQHF. In nucleotides, the CDR3 is TGTGCCACCAGCAGACCACTTAATCCTCAGCCCCAGCATTTT. This chain connects TRBV15 to TRBJ1-5; D is undetermined. The CDR3 totals 14 residues. The V and J ends lost 2 bases and 6 bases respectively, with 11 bases between them. From germline, CDR1 is LNHNV and CDR2 YYDKDF (reference sequence).

This clonotype was seen only a few times. This sequence joins TRBV15 and TRBJ1-2; tentatively, D is TRBD1 (5 bases). This CDR3 has 17 amino acids. CDR1 LNHNV and CDR2 YYDKDF come from the germline V gene (reference sequence). Trimming pared 1 base from V and 5 bases from J, leaving 20 bases between. The chain's CDR3 is CATSRVYPKGLEYGYTF. Here the CDR3 DNA reads TGTGCCACCAGCAGAGTGTATCCGAAGGGGCTGGAGTATGGCTACACCTTC. The full variable domain, in which reference TRBV15 and TRBJ1-2 provide the parts outside the CDR3, is DAMVIQNPRYQVTQFGKPVTLSCSQTLNHNVMYWYQQKSSQAPKLLFHYYDKDFNNEADTPDNFQSRRPNTSFCFLDIRSPGLGDTAMYLCATSRVYPKGLEYGYTFGSGTRLTVV.